The rows below give T cell receptor beta chains drawn from one sample of a study of T-cell memory formation after mild COVID-19. TCRdb ran MiXCR on the 5' RACE reads and lists one entry per CDR3 protein. The sample shows roughly 13,000 distinct CDR3 sequences, approximately 19% of them seen only once. Sequenced: PBMCs or a T cell subset sorted from them (not recorded which). The receptors were gathered from an adult woman who had mild COVID-19 (a few samples of this study predate the infection). Cell type and time point are not known. CDR3s leave out the opening cysteine and the closing phenylalanine or tryptophan.

v_call	j_call	cdr3_aa
TRBV19	TRBJ1-2	ASTLGSSGYT
TRBV5-5	TRBJ1-1	ASSLAGGTGYGNTEAF
TRBV7-7	TRBJ2-5	ASSPTSTGETQY
TRBV12-3/TRBV12-4	TRBJ2-7	ASSFSPYEQY
TRBV7-6	TRBJ2-6	ASSPRTGQDLSGANVLT
TRBV3-1	TRBJ2-3	ASSQPTDTQY
TRBV7-9	TRBJ1-2	ASKEIRGKPYGYT
TRBV4-2	TRBJ1-1	ASSQDSDPLNTEAF
TRBV11-2	TRBJ2-3	ASSLGLRAQGRSTDTQY
TRBV27	TRBJ2-1	ASSGQGSSYNEQF
TRBV5-6	TRBJ2-7	ASSSANEQY
TRBV29-1	TRBJ2-7	SVVTGVVRGEQY
TRBV3-1	TRBJ2-2	ASSQIGQGSTGELF
TRBV12-3/TRBV12-4	TRBJ1-1	ASRTHQGLGMNTEAF
TRBV29-1	TRBJ2-1	SVDRTGGLDEQF
TRBV4-3	TRBJ2-1	ASSQGTGGYNEQF
TRBV25-1	TRBJ2-7	ASSEFHPAFSYEQY
TRBV20-1	TRBJ2-3	SAGRRGVTDTQY
TRBV12-3/TRBV12-4	TRBJ2-1	ASSLIGLAGGNPIFNEQF
TRBV12-3/TRBV12-4	TRBJ2-7	ASSFSGSPSYEQY
TRBV15	TRBJ2-1	ATSRVVGSYNEQF
TRBV6-6	TRBJ2-3	ASSYSTSSGGATDTQY
TRBV6-2/TRBV6-3	TRBJ2-7	ASSYSGMGYEQY
TRBV6-5	TRBJ1-2	ASSNGQVNGYT
TRBV13	TRBJ1-1	ASSLITEAF
TRBV20-1	TRBJ2-1	SARGGVLVNEQF
TRBV20-1	TRBJ1-1	SAPEEGNTEAF
TRBV20-1	TRBJ1-5	SARDTASNQPQH
TRBV15	TRBJ2-1	ATSRGRQGPYNEQF
TRBV7-8	TRBJ1-1	ASSFTGAEAF
TRBV7-9	TRBJ2-3	ASSADTQY
TRBV4-2	TRBJ2-5	ASSQDGGGREETQY
TRBV12-3/TRBV12-4	TRBJ2-5	ASSLAGLAGGNIQETQY
TRBV29-1	TRBJ2-6	SVERDTDSGANVLT
TRBV12-3/TRBV12-4	TRBJ1-1	ASSFVGSGAF
TRBV7-2	TRBJ2-1	ASSLSPQGGSYNEQF